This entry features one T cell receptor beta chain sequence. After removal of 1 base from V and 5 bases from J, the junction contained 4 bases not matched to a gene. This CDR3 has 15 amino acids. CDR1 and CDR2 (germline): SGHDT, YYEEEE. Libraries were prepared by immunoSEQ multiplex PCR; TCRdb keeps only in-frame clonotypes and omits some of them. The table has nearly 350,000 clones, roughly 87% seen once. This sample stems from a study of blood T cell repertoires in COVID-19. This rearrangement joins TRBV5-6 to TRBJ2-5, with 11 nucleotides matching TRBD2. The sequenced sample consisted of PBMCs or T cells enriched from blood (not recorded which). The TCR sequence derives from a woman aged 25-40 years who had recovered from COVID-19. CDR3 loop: CASSLLAGGPETQYF. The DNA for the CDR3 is TGTGCCAGCAGCTTGCTAGCGGGGGGCCCGGAGACCCAGTACTTC.